This T cell receptor beta chain derives from a study of tumor-infiltrating lymphocytes in primary liver carcinoma. Study-wide results and caveats: Only about 7.5-25% of top clones spanned all five tumor regions. Relative to blood, tumors carried a significantly larger fraction of the repertoire in their top 250 clones (p = 0.039).

A primer matching the constant region was used to make TCR beta cDNA from 500 to 600 ng of total RNA. TCR beta libraries came from three nested multiplex PCR rounds using slightly modified ARM-PCR. Forward primers for TRBV1-TRBV30 and a C-beta reverse primer served the first two PCR rounds, at 10 cycles each. TCRdb reprocessed the multiplex PCR reads via MiXCR and lists one record per CDR3 protein. The sample contains 70,000 to 75,000 distinct CDR3 sequences, 60% to 75% of which appear only once. Unsorted bulk tissue (roughly 17-32 mg) underwent RNA and DNA co-extraction. Chronic HBV infection, untreated so far, was present in the patients. Viable tumor cell content exceeded 80% in every tumor sample. Looked up from germline, CDR1 is MNHNS and CDR2 is SASEGT. CDR3 size: 13 residues. Worth noting for this clonotype: The antigen is unknown. At one of its ends the junction is not consistent with the germline gene, which may arise from a read error.

The sequencing input was liver tumor tissue from sampling region 4. As for subset: tumor region T4, right-lateral pole. This rearrangement joins TRBV6-1 to TRBJ2-1; D is possibly TRBD2 (6 bases). The clonotype comes from a middle-aged man with primary liver carcinoma and hepatitis B virus infection. CDR3 DNA sequence: TGTGCCAGCAGTGAAGATAGAGCGGGTAAGCAATTCTTC. Its protein is CASSEDRAGKQFF.